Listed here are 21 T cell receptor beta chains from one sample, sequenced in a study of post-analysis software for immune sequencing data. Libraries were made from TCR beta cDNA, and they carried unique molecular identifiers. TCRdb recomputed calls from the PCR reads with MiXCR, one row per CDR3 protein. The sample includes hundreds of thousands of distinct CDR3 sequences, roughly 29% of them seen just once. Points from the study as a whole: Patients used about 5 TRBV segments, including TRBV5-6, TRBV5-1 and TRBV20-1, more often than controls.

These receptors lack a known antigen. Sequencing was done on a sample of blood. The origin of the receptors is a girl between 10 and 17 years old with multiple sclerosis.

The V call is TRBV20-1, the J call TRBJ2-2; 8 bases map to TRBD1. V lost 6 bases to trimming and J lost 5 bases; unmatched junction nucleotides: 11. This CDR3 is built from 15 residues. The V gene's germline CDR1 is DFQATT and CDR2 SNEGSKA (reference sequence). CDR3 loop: CSAPDRVSGTGELFF. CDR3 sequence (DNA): TGCAGTGCACCGGACAGGGTGTCTGGGACCGGGGAGCTGTTTTTT.

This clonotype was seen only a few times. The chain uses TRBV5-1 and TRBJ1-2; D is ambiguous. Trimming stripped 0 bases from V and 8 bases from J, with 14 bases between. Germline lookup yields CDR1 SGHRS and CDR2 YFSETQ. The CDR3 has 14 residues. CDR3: CASSLDWDHWGYTF. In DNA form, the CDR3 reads TGCGCCAGCAGCTTGGACTGGGATCATTGGGGCTACACCTTC.

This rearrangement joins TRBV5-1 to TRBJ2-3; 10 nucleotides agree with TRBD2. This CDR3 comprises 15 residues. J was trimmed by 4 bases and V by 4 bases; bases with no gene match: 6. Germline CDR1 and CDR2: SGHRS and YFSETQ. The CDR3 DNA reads TGCGCCAGCAGCGTAACTAGCGGGATCGCAGATACGCAGTATTTT. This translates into CASSVTSGIADTQYF. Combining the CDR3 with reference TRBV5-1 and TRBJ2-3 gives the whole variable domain KAGVTQTPRYLIKTRGQQVTLSCSPISGHRSVSWYQQTPGQGLQFLFEYFSETQRNKGNFPGRFSGRQFSNSRSEMNVSTLELGDSALYLCASSVTSGIADTQYFGPGTRLTVL.

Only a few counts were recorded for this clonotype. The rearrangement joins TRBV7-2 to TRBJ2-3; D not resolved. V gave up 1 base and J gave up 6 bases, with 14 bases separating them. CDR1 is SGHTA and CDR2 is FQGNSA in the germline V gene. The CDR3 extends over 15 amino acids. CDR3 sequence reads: CASSLEYAPTDTQYF. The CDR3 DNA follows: TGTGCCAGCAGCTTAGAGTATGCCCCCACCGATACGCAGTATTTT.

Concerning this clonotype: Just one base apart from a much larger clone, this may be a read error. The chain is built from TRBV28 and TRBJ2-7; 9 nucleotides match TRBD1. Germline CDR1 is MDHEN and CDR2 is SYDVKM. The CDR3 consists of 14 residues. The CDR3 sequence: CASSWTGAHYEQHF. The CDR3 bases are TGTGCCAGCAGTTGGACAGGGGCTCACTACGAGCAGCACTTC.

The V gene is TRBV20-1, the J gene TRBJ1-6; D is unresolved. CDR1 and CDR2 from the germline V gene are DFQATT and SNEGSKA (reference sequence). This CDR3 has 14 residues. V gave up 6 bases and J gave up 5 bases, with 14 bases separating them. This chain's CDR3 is CSANPGHDNSPLHF. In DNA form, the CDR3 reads TGCAGTGCCAATCCTGGGCACGATAATTCACCCCTCCACTTT.

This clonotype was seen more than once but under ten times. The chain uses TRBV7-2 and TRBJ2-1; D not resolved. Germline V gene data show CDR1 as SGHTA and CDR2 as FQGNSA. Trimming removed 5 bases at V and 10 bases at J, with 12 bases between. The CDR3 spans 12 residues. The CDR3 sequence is CASSVNYGEQFF. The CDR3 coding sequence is TGTGCCAGCAGCGTTAACTATGGGGAGCAGTTCTTC.

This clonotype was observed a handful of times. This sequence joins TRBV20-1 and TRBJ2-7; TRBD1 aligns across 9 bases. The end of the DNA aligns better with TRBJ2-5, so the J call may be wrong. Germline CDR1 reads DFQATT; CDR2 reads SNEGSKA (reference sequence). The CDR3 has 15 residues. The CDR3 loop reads CSAAPGQGLEETQYF. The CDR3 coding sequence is TGCAGTGCTGCCCCGGGACAGGGATTGGAGGAGACCCAGTACTTC.

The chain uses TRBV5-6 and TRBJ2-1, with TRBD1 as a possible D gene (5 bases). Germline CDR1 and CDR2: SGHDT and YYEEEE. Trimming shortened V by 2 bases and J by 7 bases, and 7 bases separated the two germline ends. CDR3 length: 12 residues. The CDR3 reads CASSFGQNEQFF. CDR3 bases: TGTGCCAGCAGCTTTGGACAAAATGAGCAGTTCTTC.

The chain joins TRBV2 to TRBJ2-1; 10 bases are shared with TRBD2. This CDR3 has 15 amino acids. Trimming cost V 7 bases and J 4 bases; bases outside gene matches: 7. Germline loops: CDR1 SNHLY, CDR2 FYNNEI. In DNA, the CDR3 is TGTGCCAGCATCCGAACTAGCGGGGCGTACAATGAGCAGTTCTTC. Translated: CASIRTSGAYNEQFF.

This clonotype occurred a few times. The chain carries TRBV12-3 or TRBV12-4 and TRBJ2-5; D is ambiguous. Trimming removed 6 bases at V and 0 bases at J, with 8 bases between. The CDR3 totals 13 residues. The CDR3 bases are TGTGCCAGCAGACTCAAAAACCAAGAGACCCAGTACTTC. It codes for CASRLKNQETQYF.

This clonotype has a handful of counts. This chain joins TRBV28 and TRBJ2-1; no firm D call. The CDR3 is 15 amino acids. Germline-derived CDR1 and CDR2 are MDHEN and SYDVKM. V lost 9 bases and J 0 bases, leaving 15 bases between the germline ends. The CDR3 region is CASGPLVSSYNEQFF. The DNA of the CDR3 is TGTGCCAGTGGTCCCCTGGTAAGCTCCTACAATGAGCAGTTCTTC.

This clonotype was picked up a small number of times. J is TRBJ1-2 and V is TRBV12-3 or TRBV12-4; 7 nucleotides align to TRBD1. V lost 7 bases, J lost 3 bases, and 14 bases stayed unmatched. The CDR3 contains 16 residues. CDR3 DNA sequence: TGTGCCAGCACCCTCCGGACAGGCCTGGTGGACTATGGCTACACCTTC. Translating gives CASTLRTGLVDYGYTF.

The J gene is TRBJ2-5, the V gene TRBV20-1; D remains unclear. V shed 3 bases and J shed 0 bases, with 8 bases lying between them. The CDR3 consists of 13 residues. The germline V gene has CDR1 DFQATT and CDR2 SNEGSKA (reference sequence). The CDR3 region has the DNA TGCAGTGCTAGTAGTGTGTACCAAGAGACCCAGTACTTC. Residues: CSASSVYQETQYF.

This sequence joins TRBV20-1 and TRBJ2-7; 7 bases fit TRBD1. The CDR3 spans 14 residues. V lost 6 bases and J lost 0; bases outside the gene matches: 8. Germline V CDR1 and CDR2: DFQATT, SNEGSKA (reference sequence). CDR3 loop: CSAHDRASSYEQYF. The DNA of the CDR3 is TGCAGTGCCCATGACAGGGCCAGCTCCTACGAGCAGTACTTC.

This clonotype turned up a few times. In DNA, the CDR3 is TGCGCCAGCAGCATGGCAGGCGATACGCAGTATTTT. Translated, it gives CASSMAGDTQYF. The genes are TRBV5-1 and TRBJ2-3; no reliable D call. The germline gives CDR1 SGHRS, CDR2 YFSETQ. The CDR3 runs to 12 residues. V shed 4 bases and J shed 6 bases, with 9 bases lying between them. Looking up the rest from reference TRBV5-1 and TRBJ2-3 gives the full variable domain: KAGVTQTPRYLIKTRGQQVTLSCSPISGHRSVSWYQQTPGQGLQFLFEYFSETQRNKGNFPGRFSGRQFSNSRSEMNVSTLELGDSALYLCASSMAGDTQYFGPGTRLTVL.

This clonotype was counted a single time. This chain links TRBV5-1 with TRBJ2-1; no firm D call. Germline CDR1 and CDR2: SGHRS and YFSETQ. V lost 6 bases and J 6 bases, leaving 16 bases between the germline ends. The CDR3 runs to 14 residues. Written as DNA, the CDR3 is TGCGCCAGCAACCAACCCGATGGGCTCAATGAGCAGTTCTTC. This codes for CASNQPDGLNEQFF.

Written as DNA, the CDR3 is TGCGCCAGCAGCCCGGCAGACGGAGTTAGCACAGATACGCAGTATTTT. This encodes CASSPADGVSTDTQYF. The chain combines TRBV4-1 with TRBJ2-3; no clear D gene. The germline gives CDR1 MGHRA, CDR2 YSYEKL. The length of the CDR3 is 16 residues. Trimming removed 4 bases from V and 0 bases from J, with 14 bases in between.

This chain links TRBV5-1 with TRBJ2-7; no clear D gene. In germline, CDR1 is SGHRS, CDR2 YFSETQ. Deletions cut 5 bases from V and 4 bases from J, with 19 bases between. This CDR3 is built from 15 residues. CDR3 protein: CASRPDAGTVYEQYV. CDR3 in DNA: TGCGCCAGCAGGCCCGATGCAGGTACTGTTTACGAGCAGTACGTC.

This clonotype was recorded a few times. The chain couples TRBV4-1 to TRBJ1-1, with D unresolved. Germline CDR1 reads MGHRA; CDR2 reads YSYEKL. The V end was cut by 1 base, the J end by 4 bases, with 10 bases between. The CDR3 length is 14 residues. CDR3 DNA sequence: TGCGCCAGCAGCCAAGGGGTCCTTGGCACTGAAGCTTTCTTT. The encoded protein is CASSQGVLGTEAFF.

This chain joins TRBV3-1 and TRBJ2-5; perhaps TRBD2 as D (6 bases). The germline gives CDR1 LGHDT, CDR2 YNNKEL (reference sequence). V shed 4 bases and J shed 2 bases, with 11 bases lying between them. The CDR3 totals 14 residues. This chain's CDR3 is CASSRWGEQETQYF. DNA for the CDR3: TGTGCCAGCAGCCGTTGGGGGGAACAAGAGACCCAGTACTTC.